This T cell receptor (beta chain) was recovered during a study of cytomegalovirus exposure and HLA in healthy donors. Researchers ran the PCR with 60 Vbeta and 13 Jbeta primers. Method: immunoSEQ multiplex PCR; TCRdb's copy keeps in-frame clones and lacks some. Of 130,000 to 150,000 clones in the sample, roughly four fifths were seen once. The CDR3 spans 12 residues. The V and J ends lost 6 bases and 5 bases, in that order; junction bases with no gene match: 3. Germline CDR1 SGHNT, CDR2 YYREEE (reference sequence). This TCR was sampled from a human donor in good health. V is TRBV5-4 and J is TRBJ2-5; 8 bases align to TRBD1. The sequencing sample was made of PBMCs. CDR3 DNA sequence: TGTGCCAGCACAGGGGGCGACGAGACCCAGTACTTC. It translates to CASTGGDETQYF.